Reported below is one T cell receptor (beta chain). These data originate in a study of control samples from healthy donors and cancer patients. Here immunoSEQ multiplex PCR was the method, and the copy in TCRdb shows in-frame clones only, minus some. Among around 68,000 clones listed, 83% were seen once. Material: blood. The origin of this receptor is a man aged 55 to 70 in good health.

The CDR3 loop reads CASWSWDRETDTQYF. In DNA form, the CDR3 reads TGTGCCAGTTGGAGTTGGGACAGGGAAACAGATACGCAGTATTTT. The chain couples TRBV7-8 to TRBJ2-3; 9 nucleotides line up with TRBD1. The CDR3 consists of 15 residues. In germline, CDR1 is SGHVS, CDR2 FQNEAQ. The J segment lost 3 bases and the V segment lost 9 bases, leaving 10 bases of the junction unmatched.